The present T cell receptor beta chain was sequenced within a study of early T cells in non-severe SARS-CoV-2 infection. At the level of the study: Bulk RNA taken from unsorted whole blood was sequenced, leaving chains unpaired. Study findings and constraints: Anti-spike CD8 specificities were favored by VDJdb matching, whose results missed private and CD4 specificities.

In the library, individual cDNA molecules carried attached unique molecular identifiers. Using its own MiXCR run on the 5' RACE reads, TCRdb lists one record per CDR3 protein. The repertoire holds around 70,000 distinct CDR3 sequences, with roughly 10% as singletons. The germline gives CDR1 MNHEY, CDR2 SVGEGT. The CDR3 sequence is 13 residues long. Trimming removed 3 bases at V and 5 bases at J, with 10 bases between. As for this clonotype: Antigen: not known.

V gene TRBV6-2 or TRBV6-3 combines with J gene TRBJ1-2; D is unclear. The sequenced sample was whole blood. The source is an adult who was a healthcare worker with PCR-confirmed SARS-CoV-2 infection or an uninfected control (not recorded which). For the CDR3, the DNA is TGTGCCAGCAGTTATTTACAGACTTATGGCTACACCTTC. It yields the protein CASSYLQTYGYTF.